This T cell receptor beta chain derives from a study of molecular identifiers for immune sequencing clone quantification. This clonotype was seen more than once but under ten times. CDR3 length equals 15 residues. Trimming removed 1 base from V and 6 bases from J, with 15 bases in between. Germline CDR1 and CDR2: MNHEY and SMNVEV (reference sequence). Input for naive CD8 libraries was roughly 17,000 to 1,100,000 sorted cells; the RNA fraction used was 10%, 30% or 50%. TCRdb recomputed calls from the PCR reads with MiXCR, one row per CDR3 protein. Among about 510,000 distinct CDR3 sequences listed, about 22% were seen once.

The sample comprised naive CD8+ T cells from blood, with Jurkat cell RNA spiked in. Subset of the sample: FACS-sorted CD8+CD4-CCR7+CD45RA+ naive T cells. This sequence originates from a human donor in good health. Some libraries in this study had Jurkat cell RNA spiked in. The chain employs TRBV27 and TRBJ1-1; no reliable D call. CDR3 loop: CASSLFGVGWAEAFF. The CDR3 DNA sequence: TGTGCCAGCAGTTTATTTGGTGTGGGCTGGGCTGAAGCTTTCTTT.